The entry below describes one T cell receptor (beta chain). Antigen specificity is unknown. The CDR3 covers 13 residues. Per the germline V gene, CDR1 is SNHLY and CDR2 is FYNNEI. Trimming left V 4 bases short and J 8 bases short, with 13 bases between. This sample stems from a study of cytomegalovirus exposure and HLA in healthy donors. Regarding the study as a whole: Indistinguishable V segments such as TRBV6-2 and TRBV6-3 were excluded.

In the PCR, 60 Vbeta and 13 Jbeta primers were used. Sequencing was performed with immunoSEQ multiplex PCR; in TCRdb, only in-frame clones are kept and a portion is missing. This table holds roughly 150,000 clones, 70% to 90% found once. Input material: PBMCs. The TCR originated in a male donor in good health and CMV-seronegative. The chain has TRBV2 and TRBJ2-3; D is ambiguous. CDR3 amino acids: CASSGKVYSTQYF. CDR3 nucleotides: TGTGCCAGCAGTGGCAAGGTCTACAGTACGCAGTATTTT.